Sequencing of this T cell receptor (beta chain) was carried out in a study of blood T cell repertoires in COVID-19. Study summary: The origin of the acute and convalescent COVID-19 samples was the United States, Italy and Spain. Sources were T cells, B-cell-depleted T cells, or PBMCs; the material itself was cDNA or gDNA.

The V and J ends lost 2 bases and 0 bases respectively, with 12 bases between them. The germline V gene has CDR1 SGHTA and CDR2 FQGNSA. The CDR3 contains 16 residues. Seattle enrolled patients during active infection and tracked them longitudinally. In the original workflow: For nucleated cells, counts were estimated from reference gene primer amplification. Clones were read by immunoSEQ multiplex PCR, and TCRdb kept only the in-frame ones, dropping some. V and J calls and clone size are as listed in that table; D and trimming were resolved from the DNA. Here the sample spans roughly 68,000 clones, about 90% being singletons.

Sequenced sample: peripheral blood. This clonotype was sampled from a woman between 50 and 59 years old with COVID-19, enrolled during active disease. The V and J genes are TRBV7-2 and TRBJ2-3, with unresolved D. CDR3 DNA sequence: TGTGCCAGCAGCTTACTGGCGAGGCGAAGCACAGATACGCAGTATTTT. Amino acids: CASSLLARRSTDTQYF. Looking up the rest from reference TRBV7-2 and TRBJ2-3 gives the full variable domain: GAGVSQSPSNKVTEKGKDVELRCDPISGHTALYWYRQSLGQGLEFLIYFQGNSAPDKSGLPSDRFSAERTGGSVSTLTIQRTQQEDSAVYLCASSLLARRSTDTQYFGPGTRLTVL.